These T cell receptor beta chains were read from a single sample in a study of a mutant IDH1 vaccine in newly diagnosed glioma. These receptors lack a known antigen. Profiled with immunoSEQ multiplex PCR; TCRdb holds only in-frame clones, not every one. The sample shows 65,000 or so clones, roughly 84% of them seen only once. The sequencing used PBMCs, collected from a glioma patient whose treatment included an IDH1 peptide vaccine. Every receptor here comes from a man aged 25-45 years with glioma. The CDR3 runs from the conserved cysteine through the conserved F or W. The order of the fields is D gene, V gene, J gene, clone size, CDR3 DNA, CDR3 protein. A D gene is named only where the DNA matches it firmly. Not all rows give a size; the values are once, few, many and, for expanded clones, a class.

-	TRBV6-1	TRBJ1-2	-	TGTGCCAGCAGTGACCGGTCGGGGCTCTATGGCTACACCTTC	CASSDRSGLYGYTF
TRBD1	TRBV19	TRBJ2-1	-	TGTGCCAGTAGTTCCCCGGACAGGCCAAGCTCCTACAATGAGCAGTTCTTC	CASSSPDRPSSYNEQFF
-	TRBV19	TRBJ2-3	-	TGTGCCAGTGGACTAACTAGCACAGATACGCAGTATTTT	CASGLTSTDTQYF
TRBD2	TRBV7-6	TRBJ2-1	-	TGTGCCAGCAGCTTAAGCCGGGGGGGCCGAAATGAGCAGTTCTTC	CASSLSRGGRNEQFF
-	TRBV7-8	TRBJ2-7	-	TGTGCCAGCAGCTCGATGCGCGACGGGTCCTACGAGCAGTACTTC	CASSSMRDGSYEQYF
-	TRBV10-3	TRBJ2-1	-	TGTGCCAGCCGGGACAGCGGGAGCTCCTACAATGAGCAGTTCTTC	CASRDSGSSYNEQFF
TRBD1	TRBV7-8	TRBJ1-5	-	TGTGCCAGCAGCTTCACCCGGACAGGGAAGGGCAATCAGCCCCAGCATTTT	CASSFTRTGKGNQPQHF
TRBD2	TRBV11-3	TRBJ2-2	-	TGTGCCAGCAGCCCGGGGGGACTAGCGGACACCGGGGAGCTGTTTTTT	CASSPGGLADTGELFF
TRBD1	TRBV5-1	TRBJ1-1	few	TGCGCCAGCAGCTTAGGAGTTTGGGGACAGGATTTAAGGAGAGCTTTCTTT	CASSLGVWGQDLRRAFF
TRBD1	TRBV5-1	TRBJ1-1	once	TGCGCCAGCAGCTTGGGCCTAGGGACAGGGGGTCCTGGCGCAGCTTTCTTT	CASSLGLGTGGPGAAFF
TRBD1	TRBV4-1	TRBJ1-1	-	TGCGCCAGCAGCCAGACAGGGATGGGTAAGGACACTGAAGCTTTCTTT	CASSQTGMGKDTEAFF
TRBD1	TRBV10-3	TRBJ2-7	-	TGTGCCATCTCTAGACAGGGGACATACTCCTACGAGCAGTACTTC	CAISRQGTYSYEQYF
-	TRBV2	TRBJ2-1	-	TGTGCCAGCAGTTACACGACTAGTTGGGGTGAGCAGTTCTTC	CASSYTTSWGEQFF
TRBD1	TRBV18	TRBJ1-2	-	TGTGCCAGCTCACCACAGACAGGGGTTGATTATGGCTACACCTTC	CASSPQTGVDYGYTF
-	TRBV6-6	TRBJ1-5	-	TGTGCCAGCAGTTACATGGCAGGGAGCAATCAGCCCCAGCATTTT	CASSYMAGSNQPQHF
-	TRBV4-2	TRBJ1-2	-	TGTGCCAGCAGCCAAGAGTGGGGGGGACCCCGGGCTAACTATGGCTACACCTTC	CASSQEWGGPRANYGYTF
TRBD1	TRBV2	TRBJ2-1	-	TGTGCCAGCAGTGAAGGACAGGGGAAGCAGTTCTTC	CASSEGQGKQFF
-	TRBV7-8	TRBJ1-5	-	TGTGCCAGCAGCTCTGGGATATTGGGCAATCAGCCCCAGCATTTT	CASSSGILGNQPQHF
-	TRBV2	TRBJ1-5	-	TGTGCCAGCAACCTCGGGGGGGCAAGTCAGCCCCAGCATTTT	CASNLGGASQPQHF
-	TRBV5-1	TRBJ2-1	once	TGCGCCAGCAGCTTGAGGGGGGCTACCTACAATGAGCAGTTCTTC	CASSLRGATYNEQFF
TRBD2	TRBV5-1	TRBJ2-1	-	TGCGCCAGCAGCTTGGCCGTAGGACTAGCGGGGGGGCCCCACAATGAGCAGTTCTTC	CASSLAVGLAGGPHNEQFF
TRBD1	TRBV4-1	TRBJ2-7	-	TGCGCCAGCAGCCCCGGGACAGGGGGCTTTTACGAGCAGTACTTC	CASSPGTGGFYEQYF
TRBD1	TRBV7-9	TRBJ2-5	once	TGTGCCAGCAGCCCAGGACAGGGGGTCCCCTCCCACCAAGAGACCCAGTACTTC	CASSPGQGVPSHQETQYF
-	TRBV11-2	TRBJ1-1	-	TGTGCCAGCGGGGGGCCACAACCTGAAGCTTTCTTT	CASGGPQPEAFF
-	TRBV28	TRBJ1-1	-	TGTGCCACCGTACTAACAGGTGGGGGCTGGGGCACTGAAGCTTTCTTT	CATVLTGGGWGTEAFF
-	TRBV7-8	TRBJ2-7	once	TGTGCCAGCAGCCCGGAAAGGGCCTACGAGCAGTACTTC	CASSPERAYEQYF
-	TRBV6-1	TRBJ2-2	-	TGTGCCAGCAGCGAGTCGCCGAACACCGGGGAGCTGTTTTTT	CASSESPNTGELFF
TRBD2	TRBV4-1	TRBJ2-7	-	TGCGCCAGCAGCCTTCTTCCTGTACCGGGACTAGAGGGAGGCGAGCAGTACTTC	CASSLLPVPGLEGGEQYF
TRBD1	TRBV6-1	TRBJ1-2	-	TGTGCCAGCAGTGTTACAGGGGGCATCTGGCGGGGTGGCTACACCTTC	CASSVTGGIWRGGYTF
-	TRBV5-4	TRBJ1-2	-	TGTGCCAGCAGCTTGGCCAGAACTAACTATGGCTACACCTTC	CASSLARTNYGYTF
-	TRBV18	TRBJ1-4	-	TGTGCCAGCTCGCAAGCCTTTGACAGAACCTCTAATGAAAAACTGTTTTTT	CASSQAFDRTSNEKLFF
TRBD1	TRBV7-9	TRBJ1-2	-	TGTGCCAGCAGCTTCGGCCAGGGGGTTGAGTATGGCTACACCTTC	CASSFGQGVEYGYTF
-	TRBV7-8	TRBJ1-5	-	TGTGCCAGCAGCTTAGAGACAGTCAATCAGCCCCAGCATTTT	CASSLETVNQPQHF
-	TRBV7-6	TRBJ2-5	-	TGTGCCAGCAGCTTAGCGCGGGTAACAGGGCTAGAGACCCAGTACTTC	CASSLARVTGLETQYF
TRBD1	TRBV18	TRBJ1-1	-	TGTGCCAGCTCCACGGACAGGGGGAACACTGAAGCTTTCTTT	CASSTDRGNTEAFF
TRBD1	TRBV28	TRBJ1-1	-	TGTGCCAGCAGTCCTCGACAGGGTTTGAACACTGAAGCTTTCTTT	CASSPRQGLNTEAFF
-	TRBV11-3	TRBJ1-6	-	TGTGCCAGCAGCAATACAGGAAATTCACCCCTCCACTTT	CASSNTGNSPLHF
-	TRBV7-9	TRBJ2-5	-	TGTGCCAGCAGCCGGCCGGGGGGCGAAGAGACCCAGTACTTC	CASSRPGGEETQYF
TRBD1	TRBV30	TRBJ1-3	-	TGTGCCTGGAGTAACAGGGGGTATCGGGGAAACACCATATATTTT	CAWSNRGYRGNTIYF
TRBD1	TRBV15	TRBJ1-5	-	TGTGCCACCAGCAGAGGATGGGGGACAGATAATCAGCCCCAGCATTTT	CATSRGWGTDNQPQHF
-	TRBV27	TRBJ2-1	-	TGTGCCAGCAGTTTGGATCCCCAGGGTTTACGGGGTGAGCAGTTCTTC	CASSLDPQGLRGEQFF
TRBD2	TRBV5-1	TRBJ2-3	-	TGCGCCAGCAGCTTGGCGGCGGGGGGGCGCACAGATACGCAGTATTTT	CASSLAAGGRTDTQYF
-	TRBV11-2	TRBJ2-7	-	TGTGCCAGCAGCTTGATACAGGGGGGGACCGAGCAGTACTTC	CASSLIQGGTEQYF
TRBD2	TRBV30	TRBJ2-7	-	TGTGCCTGGAGTGTACAAGCGGGGGGGCTGGACGAGCAGTACTTC	CAWSVQAGGLDEQYF
-	TRBV23-1	TRBJ2-1	-	TGCGCCAGCAGTCGGGAGACACCACGGTCGAATGAGCAGTTCTTC	CASSRETPRSNEQFF
-	TRBV6-5	TRBJ2-1	-	TGTGCCAGCAGTTATGGGGGGGGGCACTACAATGAGCAGTTCTTC	CASSYGGGHYNEQFF
TRBD2	TRBV4-2	TRBJ2-1	-	TGTGCCAGCAGCCCGGGACTAGCGGGGGTGGAGTTCTTC	CASSPGLAGVEFF
-	TRBV7-8	TRBJ1-1	-	TGTGCCAGCAGCACGACTCAGCGGGCACTGAACACTGAAGCTTTCTTT	CASSTTQRALNTEAFF
TRBD2	TRBV6-4	TRBJ2-3	-	TGTGCCAGCAGGTTAACTAGCGGGGTCACAGATACGCAGTATTTT	CASRLTSGVTDTQYF
TRBD2	TRBV29-1	TRBJ2-7	-	TGCAGCGTTGAACGAGCGGGGGACAACTCCTACGAGCAGTACTTC	CSVERAGDNSYEQYF
-	TRBV5-8	TRBJ1-2	-	TGTGCCAGCAGCCCGGGAGTATTATCTGGCTACACCTTC	CASSPGVLSGYTF
TRBD2	TRBV5-1	TRBJ2-7	-	TGCGCCAGCAGCTCGAGAGCGGGGCTTATCTACGAGCAGTACTTC	CASSSRAGLIYEQYF
-	TRBV27	TRBJ1-6	-	TGTGCCAGCAGTACCCGACAGAATTCACCCCTCCACTTT	CASSTRQNSPLHF
-	TRBV4-1	TRBJ2-3	-	TGCGCCAGCAGCCAAATCGGGGGGCGCACAGATACGCAGTATTTT	CASSQIGGRTDTQYF
TRBD1	TRBV7-9	TRBJ1-2	-	TGTGCCAGCAGCTCGAGAATGACAGGGCTCAGCTACACCTTC	CASSSRMTGLSYTF